This T cell receptor beta chain appears in the sequencing data of a study of vaccination effects on CD4 cells after COVID-19. Looking at the study overall: ViraFEST expansion of antigen-specific CD4+ T cells with viral peptide pools preceded sequencing. Findings and limits, study-wide: The study, lacking early post-infection timepoints, had few convalescent patients.

Scientists isolated CD4+ T cells after an approximately 11-day culture period ended. Neither prior SARS-CoV-2 infection nor positive nucleocapsid antibodies were present in the vaccine recipients. IL-2 medium was substituted for half the medium on days 3 and 7. Germline loops: CDR1 MRHNA, CDR2 SNTAGT. V lost 6 bases and J 8 bases, leaving 17 bases between the germline ends. The CDR3 covers 14 residues. TCRdb's table, derived via immunoSEQ multiplex PCR, lists solely in-frame clones and lacks some. The sample consists of tens of thousands of clones, about 74% of them appearing once. About this clone itself: Its target is unknown.

This TCR came from a human donor who received a COVID-19 vaccine. This sequence joins TRBV6-4 and TRBJ2-1; D is perhaps TRBD2 (6 bases). The sequenced sample was CD4+ T cells from PBMCs cultured without peptide, obtained before COVID-19 vaccination. CDR3 sequence (DNA): TGTGCCAGCAGACTTAGGGTGGAGGGGCATGAGCAGTTCTTC. It encodes CASRLRVEGHEQFF.